This entry lists 8 T cell receptor beta chains sequenced from one sample in a study of blood T cell repertoires in COVID-19. TCRdb keeps only in-frame clones here, not all; method: immunoSEQ multiplex PCR. The data contain 250,000 to 350,000 clones, 70% to 85% of them seen just once; the ten biggest clones take up more than 1.1%. Material: peripheral blood. The receptors shown here come from a human donor with COVID-19, enrolled during active disease. The donor label of this sample is uncertain.

V is TRBV10-3 and J is TRBJ2-2; a possible D gene is TRBD1 (8 bases). CDR3 length: 16 residues. Germline loops: CDR1 ENHRY, CDR2 SYGVKD. V lost 7 bases and J 4 bases, leaving 19 bases between the germline ends. In DNA, the CDR3 is TGTGCCATCAACCTCGGACAGGGAGGGGGCACCGGGGAGCTGTTTTTT. Protein: CAINLGQGGGTGELFF.

V is TRBV9 and J is TRBJ2-1; maybe TRBD1 (6 bases). V was pared by 4 bases and J by 3 bases, with 11 bases between. Germline V gene data show CDR1 as SGDLS and CDR2 as YYNGEE. There are 14 residues in the CDR3. The DNA for the CDR3 is TGTGCCAGCAGCTTTTCAGGGGACTACAATGAGCAGTTCTTC. It is translated as CASSFSGDYNEQFF. The entire variable domain, with the rest obtained from reference TRBV9 and TRBJ2-1, is as follows: DSGVTQTPKHLITATGQRVTLRCSPRSGDLSVYWYQQSLDQGLQFLIQYYNGEERAKGNILERFSAQQFPDLHSELNLSSLELGDSALYFCASSFSGDYNEQFFGPGTRLTVL.

The chain employs TRBV19 and TRBJ1-1; TRBD1 might be the D (5 bases). This CDR3 contains 15 residues. Trimming pared 4 bases from V and 0 bases from J, leaving 12 bases between. Germline V gene lookup returns CDR1 LNHDA and CDR2 SQIVND (reference sequence). The CDR3 sequence: CASSTRTTVNTEAFF. As DNA, the CDR3 is TGTGCCAGTAGTACCCGGACGACAGTGAACACTGAAGCTTTCTTT.

This clone was seen a single time. This rearrangement joins TRBV20-1 to TRBJ2-3, with 10 bases aligning to TRBD1. There are 10 residues in the CDR3. J gave up 14 bases and V 6 bases, and 5 bases lay outside the gene matches. CDR1 and CDR2 (germline): DFQATT, SNEGSKA (reference sequence). The CDR3 spells CSAIWDRGYF. CDR3 nucleotide sequence: TGCAGTGCCATCTGGGACAGGGGGTATTTT.

The J gene is TRBJ2-6, the V gene TRBV27, with TRBD1 as a possible D gene (5 bases). This CDR3 is 16 amino acids long. CDR1 is MNHEY, CDR2 SMNVEV, per germline (reference sequence). Trimming left V 4 bases short and J 1 base short, with 11 bases between. The CDR3 nucleotides are TGTGCCAGCAGTTCCGTACAGGATTCTGGGGCCAACGTCCTGACTTTC. Translation: CASSSVQDSGANVLTF.

The J gene is TRBJ2-7, the V gene TRBV5-1; D may be TRBD1 (6 bases). CDR3 length: 12 amino acids. CDR1 and CDR2 (germline): SGHRS, YFSETQ. The V and J ends lost 5 bases and 5 bases respectively, with 11 bases between them. Here the CDR3 reads CASRRGTNEQYF. Written as DNA, the CDR3 is TGCGCCAGCAGAAGGGGGACAAACGAGCAGTACTTC. Variable domain in full (rest from reference TRBV5-1 and TRBJ2-7): KAGVTQTPRYLIKTRGQQVTLSCSPISGHRSVSWYQQTPGQGLQFLFEYFSETQRNKGNFPGRFSGRQFSNSRSEMNVSTLELGDSALYLCASRRGTNEQYFGPGTRLTVT.

V and J are TRBV5-1 and TRBJ2-2; D is undetermined. The CDR3 is made up of 15 amino acids. Germline values: CDR1 SGHRS, CDR2 YFSETQ. V was shortened by 7 bases and J by 1 base, with 14 bases between the two germline ends. This CDR3 is CASATQDWNTGELFF. For the CDR3, the DNA is TGCGCCAGCGCTACGCAAGACTGGAACACCGGGGAGCTGTTTTTT.

The chain joins TRBV15 to TRBJ2-5; 7 bases agree with TRBD1. The germline gives CDR1 LNHNV, CDR2 YYDKDF (reference sequence). The CDR3 totals 15 residues. V lost 3 bases and J lost 3; bases outside the gene matches: 7. CDR3 DNA: TGTGCCACCAGCAGCCCCCGACAGGGCGAAGAGACCCAGTACTTC. Its translation is CATSSPRQGEETQYF.